The 25 T cell receptor beta chains below all came from one sample that was sequenced in a study of CD8+ T cells in alopecia areata. Extracted RNA was reverse transcribed, and the resulting cDNA served as sequencing template. Here immunoSEQ multiplex PCR was the method, and the copy in TCRdb shows in-frame clones only, minus some. The sample has over 95,000 clones, around 55% seen once. Treatment of the sample: oral pan-JAK inhibitor, 5-10 mg twice daily. The specimen was CD8+ T cells sorted from blood, collected at week 4, from a patient treated with tofacitinib. The receptors stem from a human donor with alopecia areata.

The rearrangement links TRBV10-3 to TRBJ2-3; TRBD1 agrees at 10 bases. This CDR3 is 15 amino acids long. V gave up 3 bases and J gave up 3 bases; unmatched junction bases: 3. Germline values: CDR1 ENHRY, CDR2 SYGVKD. This CDR3 is CAISDTGQGTDTQYF. CDR3 sequence (DNA): TGTGCCATCAGTGATACGGGACAGGGGACAGATACGCAGTATTTT.

In this sample, this clone turned up a few times. The chain joins TRBV15 to TRBJ2-1; D assignment may be TRBD1 or TRBD2 (5 bases each). The CDR3 runs to 14 residues. V was trimmed by 1 base and J by 7 bases, leaving 11 bases between them. The germline gives CDR1 LNHNV, CDR2 YYDKDF (reference sequence). CDR3 amino acids: CATSRAGAGNEQFF. The CDR3 bases are TGTGCCACCAGCAGAGCCGGGGCCGGAAATGAGCAGTTCTTC.

This rearrangement joins TRBV7-9 to TRBJ2-5; no firm D call. CDR1 is SEHNR and CDR2 is FQNEAQ in the germline V gene (reference sequence). The V and J ends lost 1 base and 2 bases respectively, with 8 bases between them. This CDR3 has 14 residues. The CDR3 here is CASSLVQLQETQYF. In DNA, the CDR3 is TGTGCCAGCAGCTTAGTACAATTACAAGAGACCCAGTACTTC.

A note on this clone: A read error may account for a junction end that differs from germline. The gene calls are TRBV7-9 and TRBJ2-2; D may correspond to TRBD1 or TRBD2 (6 bases each). Germline CDR1 and CDR2: SEHNR and FQNEAQ (reference sequence). The CDR3 runs 17 residues. The CDR3 here is CASSLVDSGAKTGELFF. The CDR3 nucleotides read TGTGCCAGCAGCTTAGTCGATTCGGGGGCGAAAACCGGGGAGCTGTTTTTT.

The chain couples TRBV7-6 to TRBJ2-3, with D possibly matching TRBD2 (6 bases). Germline V CDR1 and CDR2: SGHVS, FNYEAQ. The V gene lost 1 base and the J gene lost 6 bases, with 8 bases spanning the gap. The CDR3 extends over 13 amino acids. CDR3 protein: CASSLDRGDTQYF. CDR3 nucleotide sequence: TGTGCCAGCAGCTTAGATCGGGGGGATACGCAGTATTTT.

V usage is TRBV4-2 and J usage is TRBJ2-2; no clear D. Trimming shortened V by 4 bases and J by 5 bases, and 17 bases separated the two germline ends. The CDR3 loop spans 16 amino acids. From germline, CDR1 is LGHNA and CDR2 YNFKEQ. The CDR3 DNA reads TGTGCCAGCAGCCCAATCGTAGGACCAGAGACCGGGGAGCTGTTTTTT. This gives the protein CASSPIVGPETGELFF.

This clone has only a few counts. The chain carries TRBV27 and TRBJ1-6; 12 bases match TRBD1. Unmatched junction bases numbered 0, after V lost 8 bases and J lost 10 bases. Germline V gene lookup returns CDR1 MNHEY and CDR2 SMNVEV (reference sequence). The CDR3 totals 12 residues. The chain's CDR3 is CASGTGGSPLHF. DNA of the CDR3: TGTGCCAGCGGGACAGGGGGCTCACCCCTCCACTTT.

This chain uses TRBV7-9 with TRBJ1-5; D perhaps matches TRBD1 (6 bases). CDR1 is SEHNR and CDR2 is FQNEAQ in the germline V gene (reference sequence). The CDR3 runs 16 residues. Trimming left V 0 bases short and J 5 bases short, with 14 bases between. The CDR3 is CASSLAKGGFDQPQHF. CDR3 nucleotide sequence: TGTGCCAGCAGCTTAGCGAAGGGGGGCTTCGATCAGCCCCAGCATTTT.

The chain employs TRBV27 and TRBJ1-5; D is unclear. Germline values: CDR1 MNHEY, CDR2 SMNVEV (reference sequence). This CDR3 has 15 amino acids. V lost 6 bases and J lost 6, with 18 bases in between. This chain's CDR3 is CASSPGLGQVQPQHF. The CDR3, as DNA: TGTGCCAGCAGCCCCGGGTTGGGTCAAGTTCAGCCCCAGCATTTT.

The CDR3 DNA sequence: TGCGCCAGCAGCCAAATCTATAAGGGAGGGGGAGAGACCCAGTACTTC. Translation: CASSQIYKGGGETQYF. The chain uses TRBV4-1 and TRBJ2-5; possible D gene TRBD2, 7 bases. With 2 bases removed from V and 4 bases from J, the gap between germline ends came to 17 bases. The CDR3 length is 16 residues. Germline assignment: CDR1 MGHRA and CDR2 YSYEKL.

In its sample, this clone ranks as medium-sized (0.01 to 0.1%). The genes are TRBV7-9 and TRBJ1-2, with 8 bases lining up with TRBD1. The CDR3 sequence is 15 residues long. Germline assignment: CDR1 SEHNR and CDR2 FQNEAQ (reference sequence). The junction had 8 bases not matched to a gene; V was cut back by 2 bases and J by 6 bases. In DNA form, the CDR3 reads TGTGCCAGCAGCTTACCCGTCGGACAGGGCCATGGCTACACCTTC. This encodes CASSLPVGQGHGYTF.

Points on this clone: The sample carries other DNA sequences with the same CDR3. J is TRBJ2-1 and V is TRBV9; the D is unclear. The germline CDR1 and CDR2 sequences are SGDLS and YYNGEE. CDR3 length: 12 residues. The V gene lost 0 bases and the J gene lost 5 bases, with 3 bases spanning the gap. The CDR3 nucleotides read TGTGCCAGCAGCGTAGGAAACAATGAGCAGTTCTTC. It codes for CASSVGNNEQFF.

Note on this clone: Germline is not matched at one junction end, which may reflect a read error. The chain links TRBV9 to TRBJ2-6; the D gene is possibly TRBD1 (6 bases). This CDR3 region has 16 residues. CDR1 SGDLS and CDR2 YYNGEE come from the germline V gene. CDR3 sequence reads: CASSVDRTSRANVLTF. CDR3 in DNA: TGTGCCAGCAGCGTCGACAGGACCTCTAGGGCCAACGTCCTGACTTTC. The entire variable domain, with the rest obtained from reference TRBV9 and TRBJ2-6, is as follows: DSGVTQTPKHLITATGQRVTLRCSPRSGDLSVYWYQQSLDQGLQFLIQYYNGEERAKGNILERFSAQQFPDLHSELNLSSLELGDSALYFCASSVDRTSRANVLTFGAGSRLTVL.

The chain carries TRBV9 and TRBJ1-6, with D possibly TRBD1 on 6 matching bases. In germline, CDR1 is SGDLS, CDR2 YYNGEE. The CDR3 totals 15 residues. V shed 3 bases and J shed 6 bases, with 13 bases lying between them. CDR3 bases: TGTGCCAGCAGCGGATCGGGACAACCTAATTCACCCCTCCACTTT. Its protein is CASSGSGQPNSPLHF.

This chain connects TRBV7-9 to TRBJ2-3; 7 bases agree with TRBD2. CDR1 and CDR2 from the germline V gene are SEHNR and FQNEAQ (reference sequence). CDR3 length: 16 amino acids. Trimming took 5 bases from V and 7 from J; bases not matched to a gene: 15. CDR3 in amino acids: CASSPGLSAGDNTQYF. CDR3 bases: TGTGCCAGCAGCCCAGGACTGTCGGCGGGAGATAATACGCAGTATTTT.

The table lists this clone with many counts. V gene TRBV19 combines with J gene TRBJ1-5; possible D gene TRBD1, 5 bases. V was clipped by 5 bases and J by 6 bases, with 20 bases between them. Germline CDR1 is LNHDA and CDR2 is SQIVND (reference sequence). The CDR3 loop spans 16 amino acids. CDR3 region: CASSLLGRWGIQPQHF. As DNA, the CDR3 is TGTGCCAGTAGTTTATTAGGACGGTGGGGGATTCAGCCCCAGCATTTT.

The chain recombines TRBV27 with TRBJ2-5; a possible D gene is TRBD2 (5 bases). The J call may be faulty, since TRBJ2-7 better matches the DNA end. The CDR3 is made up of 13 amino acids. Germline V CDR1 and CDR2: MNHEY, SMNVEV (reference sequence). The CDR3 DNA sequence: TGTGCCAGCAGTGAGGGAAGCGCCTACGAGCAGTACTTC. Translation: CASSEGSAYEQYF.

This sequence joins TRBV5-6 and TRBJ2-5; D call uncertain. The germline V gene encodes CDR1 SGHDT and CDR2 YYEEEE. CDR3 length: 12 residues. Trimming cost V 5 bases and J 3 bases, with 8 bases left between them. Here the CDR3 DNA reads TGTGCCAGCAGTAATGACGAAGAGACCCAGTACTTC. Its protein is CASSNDEETQYF.

CDR3 protein: CASSGGPRYEQYF. The CDR3 nucleotides read TGTGCCAGCAGTGGAGGCCCACGATACGAGCAGTACTTC. The chain carries TRBV2 and TRBJ2-7; no definite D call. V shed 4 bases and J shed 4 bases, with 11 bases lying between them. The CDR3 loop spans 13 amino acids. Germline-derived CDR1 and CDR2 are SNHLY and FYNNEI.

The V and J genes are TRBV27 and TRBJ2-3; D might be TRBD1 or TRBD2, each matching 6 bases. This CDR3 contains 16 residues. Germline V gives CDR1 MNHEY, CDR2 SMNVEV (reference sequence). Deletions cut 5 bases from V and 4 bases from J, with 19 bases between. For the CDR3, the DNA is TGTGCCAGCAGTGGGAGGAAAGTACAGGGTCCAGATACGCAGTATTTT. This gives the protein CASSGRKVQGPDTQYF.

This chain uses TRBV30 with TRBJ2-7, with 7 nucleotides matching TRBD1. The CDR3 totals 11 residues. Germline CDR1 GTSNPN, CDR2 SVGIG (reference sequence). With 8 bases clipped from V and 3 bases from J, the junction kept 4 bases outside the gene matches. The CDR3 DNA follows: TGTGCCAGTCAGGGGGACTACGAGCAGTACTTC. This codes for CASQGDYEQYF.

The V call is TRBV2, the J call TRBJ1-5, with unresolved D. Trimming removed 4 bases from V and 3 bases from J, with 10 bases in between. Germline V lookup: CDR1 SNHLY, CDR2 FYNNEI. This CDR3 is built from 14 residues. The CDR3 region has the DNA TGTGCCAGCAGTGTACAAGCGTTCAATCAGCCCCAGCATTTT. It is translated as CASSVQAFNQPQHF.

The rearrangement joins TRBV27 to TRBJ2-7, with a tentative D call TRBD1 (5 bases). CDR3 size: 13 residues. V shed 3 bases and J shed 6 bases, with 12 bases lying between them. The germline V gene has CDR1 MNHEY and CDR2 SMNVEV (reference sequence). The CDR3 reads CASSFGPGFEQYF. The DNA of the CDR3 is TGTGCCAGCAGTTTTGGTCCAGGGTTCGAGCAGTACTTC.

The rearrangement uses TRBV7-9 and TRBJ1-2; 10 nucleotides match TRBD1. CDR3 length: 13 residues. Per the germline V gene, CDR1 is SEHNR and CDR2 is FQNEAQ (reference sequence). Losses at the gene ends were 7 bases for V and 6 bases for J; bases not matched to a gene: 5. Written as DNA, the CDR3 is TGTGCCAGCAACCCCGGGACAGGGGATGGCTACACCTTC. Translated: CASNPGTGDGYTF.

The V call is TRBV14, the J call TRBJ1-2; D remains ambiguous. The CDR3 runs 13 residues. In germline, CDR1 is SGHDN, CDR2 FVKESK. Trimming shortened V by 2 bases and J by 12 bases, and 16 bases separated the two germline ends. The CDR3 sequence: CASSQRFWAWDTF. For the CDR3, the DNA is TGTGCCAGCAGCCAACGATTTTGGGCCTGGGACACCTTC.